Listed below are T cell receptor beta chains from one sample, sequenced in a study of regulatory T cells in long-lasting Graves disease. Via MiXCR, TCRdb re-called the multiplex PCR reads, giving one row per CDR3 protein. In the table there are about 470,000 distinct CDR3 sequences, roughly 20% of which are singletons. This specimen consisted of peripheral blood mononuclear cells (PBMCs), obtained when the disease was refractory, from a patient treated with antithyroid drugs. The receptors shown here come from a female donor with Graves disease. Each CDR3 is given with its conserved first and last residue. D genes are given only for firm matches. Only some rows state a clone size, as once, few, many or a class for expanded clones.

-,TRBV6-1,TRBJ1-1,-,TGTGCCAGCAGTCACGGGGGTTCGGGGAACACTGAAGCTTTCTTT,CASSHGGSGNTEAFF
TRBD2,TRBV29-1,TRBJ2-7,many,TGCAGCGTTGTTCTAGCGGGGGACTACGAGCAGTACTTC,CSVVLAGDYEQYF
-,TRBV11-2,TRBJ1-2,-,TGTGCCACTAACCGGGACATCTATGGCTACACCTTC,CATNRDIYGYTF
-,TRBV6-5,TRBJ1-2,-,TGTGCCAGCAGTTACATCGGACAGAGAGGGACCCGCTATGGCTACACCTTC,CASSYIGQRGTRYGYTF
-,TRBV11-2,TRBJ2-7,few,TGTGCCAGCAGCGACGGGACTCCCGGGTACTTC,CASSDGTPGYF
-,TRBV7-6,TRBJ1-1,-,TGTGCCAGCAGCCCGCAGAGGGACCCCAGGAACACTGAAGCTTTCTTT,CASSPQRDPRNTEAFF
-,TRBV2,TRBJ2-1,-,TGTGCCAGCAGTGAAAGGACTAAATACAATGAGCAGTTCTTC,CASSERTKYNEQFF
TRBD2,TRBV20-1,TRBJ2-7,-,TGCAGTGCTCCAGAGGGGCTAGCGGGAGGGAAAGAGCAGTACTTC,CSAPEGLAGGKEQYF
-,TRBV28,TRBJ2-5,many,TGTGCCAGCAGTATCGCCCCGGGAAAAGAGACCCAGTACTTC,CASSIAPGKETQYF
-,TRBV7-9,TRBJ1-1,-,TGTGCCAGCGGTATCGAGGACACTGAAGCTTTCTTT,CASGIEDTEAFF
-,TRBV19,TRBJ2-2,-,TGTGCCAGTAGTGTCAATCTTGGGGCTGGCGCCTCCTTGAACACCGGGGAGCTGTTTTTT,CASSVNLGAGASLNTGELFF
-,TRBV7-9,TRBJ1-1,once,TGTGCCAGCAGCTTGGAGGGGATGCCGGGGGGAAACACTGAAGCTTTCTTT,CASSLEGMPGGNTEAFF
-,TRBV11-2,TRBJ2-7,many,TGTGCCAGCAGCTACGACAGGACTTACCCCTACGAGCAGTACTTC,CASSYDRTYPYEQYF
TRBD1,TRBV28,TRBJ1-1,many,TGTGCCAGCAGTCCGGGACAGCGTTTGAACACTGAAGCTTTCTTT,CASSPGQRLNTEAFF
TRBD1,TRBV27,TRBJ1-2,-,TGTGCCAGCAGTTGGGCAGGGGGCGCCCACTATGGCTACACCTTC,CASSWAGGAHYGYTF
-,TRBV12-3/TRBV12-4,TRBJ2-5,many,TGTGCCAGCAGTTTAAACGGCCAAGAGACCCAGTACTTC,CASSLNGQETQYF
-,TRBV5-6,TRBJ1-1,-,TGTGCCAGCAGCCGTTCTATGGGCAGTTGGAACACTGAAGCTTTCTTT,CASSRSMGSWNTEAFF
TRBD1,TRBV15,TRBJ2-2,-,TGTGCCACCAGCAGAGACAGGGGGCGTACCACCGGGGAGCTGTTTTTT,CATSRDRGRTTGELFF
-,TRBV14,TRBJ1-2,few,TGTGCCAGCAGCCAAGGCCACAGTAAAAGCTATGGCTACACCTTC,CASSQGHSKSYGYTF
TRBD2,TRBV25-1,TRBJ2-7,-,TGTGCCAGCAGTAAACGATGGACTAGCGGCCCTTACGAGCAGTACTTC,CASSKRWTSGPYEQYF
-,TRBV2,TRBJ1-5,many,TGTGCCAGCACCACTACTCGCAGATCCAGCAATCAGCCCCAGCATTTT,CASTTTRRSSNQPQHF
-,TRBV3-1,TRBJ2-2,few,TGTGCCAGCTCAGTAGTTCGGGGGAACACCGGGGAGCTGTTTTTT,CASSVVRGNTGELFF
-,TRBV7-8,TRBJ1-5,many,TGTGCCAGCAGCTTAATGGCGGACAGATATCAGCCCCAGCATTTT,CASSLMADRYQPQHF
-,TRBV10-3,TRBJ2-5,many,TGTGCCATCAGTGAGCCGACTAGGGGCGGGGAGACCCAGTACTTC,CAISEPTRGGETQYF
-,TRBV28,TRBJ2-7,many,TGTGCCAGCAGGTCGGGACTCCTCTACGAGCAGTACTTC,CASRSGLLYEQYF
TRBD1,TRBV6-9,TRBJ1-1,many,TGTGCCAGCAGTTACCGACCCGGGACAGGGAGGCCTGAAGCTTTCTTT,CASSYRPGTGRPEAFF
-,TRBV6-1,TRBJ2-5,-,TGTGCCAGCAGAGGGGGAGGGAGGGTACGGGAGACCCAGTACTTC,CASRGGGRVRETQYF
TRBD2,TRBV7-9,TRBJ2-7,many,TGTGCCAGCAGCTCGACAGGCGGACTAGCGGCCTCCTACGAGCAGTACTTC,CASSSTGGLAASYEQYF
TRBD1,TRBV20-1,TRBJ1-2,many,TGCAGTGCTACCGACAGGGATAGTCTTTATGGCTACACCTTC,CSATDRDSLYGYTF
-,TRBV7-2,TRBJ1-2,-,TGTGCCAGCAGCCTCCCCCGGGAGGGTCCGTTCTATGGCTACACCTTC,CASSLPREGPFYGYTF
-,TRBV11-3,TRBJ2-2,many,TGTGCCAGCAGCACGACTCGGGCCGGGGAGCTGTTTTTT,CASSTTRAGELFF